A single sample gave rise to the 3 T cell receptor beta chains below, sequenced in a study of Graves' ophthalmopathy and Graves' hyperthyroidism. RNA transcripts were the template, and TCR beta CDR3 regions were amplified from them. RT-PCR in the first round used HTBI primers; a second-round multiplex PCR followed. TCRdb reprocessed the multiplex PCR reads with MiXCR, giving one entry per CDR3 protein. The repertoire holds hundreds of thousands of distinct CDR3 sequences, approximately 40% seen once, with approximately 43% in the top ten. The sequenced material came from peripheral blood. These receptors all stem from an adult man with Graves' ophthalmopathy.

The CDR3 here is CAISESVRGADTQYF. CDR3 nucleotides: TGTGCCATCAGTGAGTCGGTCAGGGGGGCGGATACGCAGTATTTT. The chain couples TRBV10-3 to TRBJ2-3, with D tentatively TRBD1 (7 bases). The CDR3 extends over 15 amino acids. The V gene's germline CDR1 is ENHRY and CDR2 SYGVKD. V was trimmed by 0 bases and J by 6 bases, leaving 13 bases between them.

This clonotype is a singleton in its sample. The rearrangement joins TRBV7-9 to TRBJ2-7; maybe TRBD2 (5 bases). Germline V gene sequence: CDR1 SEHNR, CDR2 FQNEAQ (reference sequence). Trimming pared 5 bases from V and 2 bases from J, leaving 16 bases between. CDR3 length: 15 residues. The CDR3 loop is CASSQVASVPYEQYF. For the CDR3, the DNA is TGTGCCAGCAGCCAAGTAGCGTCGGTCCCCTACGAGCAGTACTTC.

The V gene is TRBV2, the J gene TRBJ2-7; 10 bases fit TRBD2. The CDR3 is 14 residues long. CDR1 and CDR2 from the germline V gene are SNHLY and FYNNEI. The V gene end was trimmed by 7 bases and the J gene end by 0 bases; junction bases not matched to a gene: 3. The DNA for the CDR3 is TGTGCCAGCAACCCTAGCGGGAGCTCCTACGAGCAGTACTTC. Encoded protein: CASNPSGSSYEQYF.